The 19 T cell receptor beta chains below all came from one sample that was sequenced in a study of T cells in Graves' hyperthyroidism and ophthalmopathy. RNA transcripts gave rise to amplified TCR beta CDR3 regions. RT-PCR in the first round (using the HTBI primer set) targeted the TCR CDR3. TCRdb re-called the multiplex PCR reads with MiXCR, one entry per CDR3 protein. Here the sample spans around 610,000 distinct CDR3 sequences, about 15% being singletons. Sample: blood. The source is a middle-aged woman with Graves' ophthalmopathy.

This clonotype was detected only a few times. The chain uses TRBV12-3 or TRBV12-4 and TRBJ1-2, with D unresolved. V gave up 3 bases and J gave up 1 base, with 9 bases separating them. The CDR3 sequence is 14 residues long. DNA for the CDR3: TGTGCCAGCAGTTTTTCTCGCAATAACTATGGCTACACCTTC. Its protein product is CASSFSRNNYGYTF.

This clonotype came up many times. V is TRBV19 and J is TRBJ1-5, with D uncertain. The germline V gene encodes CDR1 LNHDA and CDR2 SQIVND (reference sequence). This CDR3 has 13 residues. V was shortened by 1 base and J by 1 base, with 2 bases between the two germline ends. The CDR3 is CASSIASNQPQHF. CDR3 DNA: TGTGCCAGTAGTATAGCAAGCAATCAGCCCCAGCATTTT.

This sequence joins TRBV30 and TRBJ1-5; D not resolved. V shed 0 bases and J shed 0 bases, with 9 bases lying between them. CDR1 is GTSNPN and CDR2 is SVGIG in the germline V gene (reference sequence). This CDR3 has 15 residues. CDR3: CAWSVRGNSNQPQHF. CDR3 nucleotides: TGTGCCTGGAGTGTACGCGGGAATAGCAATCAGCCCCAGCATTTT.

This clonotype came up many times. V gene TRBV30 combines with J gene TRBJ2-2; D possibly matches TRBD1 or TRBD2 (5 bases each). This CDR3 is 13 amino acids long. Looked up from germline, CDR1 is GTSNPN and CDR2 is SVGIG (reference sequence). Trimming left V 0 bases short and J 7 bases short, with 9 bases between. The CDR3 sequence: CAWSVLGGGELFF. The CDR3 coding sequence is TGTGCCTGGAGTGTACTTGGGGGCGGGGAGCTGTTTTTT.

In this sample, this clonotype turned up many times. The chain couples TRBV19 to TRBJ2-7; the D gene is possibly TRBD1 (5 bases). Germline CDR1 is LNHDA and CDR2 is SQIVND (reference sequence). V dropped 3 bases and J dropped 6 bases, with 15 bases sitting between them. CDR3 length: 14 residues. In nucleotides, the CDR3 is TGTGCCAGTAGTATGCCCGGCAGGGTGAGCGAGCAGTACTTC. It codes for CASSMPGRVSEQYF.

The chain is built from TRBV20-1 and TRBJ2-7, with 9 bases lining up with TRBD1. Germline V gene lookup returns CDR1 DFQATT and CDR2 SNEGSKA (reference sequence). V dropped 3 bases and J dropped 3; count of bases not matched to a gene: 9. The CDR3 runs 15 residues. CDR3 protein: CSARDRDRVNYEQYF. The DNA of the CDR3 is TGCAGTGCTAGGGACCGGGACAGGGTAAACTACGAGCAGTACTTC.

This clonotype was observed a few times. This chain uses TRBV5-1 with TRBJ2-7, with D maybe TRBD2 (6 bases). Between the trimmed V and J ends, which lost 0 bases and 1 base, there was a span of 14 bases. This CDR3 region has 16 residues. Germline CDR1 is SGHRS and CDR2 is YFSETQ. CDR3 residues: CASSLAGGVSSYEQYF. CDR3 DNA: TGCGCCAGCAGCTTGGCCGGGGGAGTATCGTCCTACGAGCAGTACTTC.

Many counts were recorded for this clonotype. The J gene is TRBJ2-4, the V gene TRBV11-2; 14 nucleotides line up with TRBD2. The CDR3 has 19 residues. V was clipped by 5 bases and J by 1 base; unmatched bases: 10. Germline V gene data show CDR1 as SGHAT and CDR2 as FQNNGV. CDR3 nucleotide sequence: TGTGCCAGCAGCCCACGGGGACTAGCGGGAGTGGGGGCCAAAAACATTCAGTACTTC. It translates to CASSPRGLAGVGAKNIQYF.

This clonotype was detected many times. This rearrangement joins TRBV7-2 to TRBJ1-2, with D perhaps TRBD1 (6 bases). The CDR3 extends over 14 amino acids. CDR1 SGHTA and CDR2 FQGNSA come from the germline V gene. V was clipped by 4 bases and J by 8 bases, with 17 bases between them. The DNA for the CDR3 is TGTGCCAGCAGCTCAAGACAGGCCGCGGGGGGCTACACCTTC. Amino acid sequence: CASSSRQAAGGYTF.

The table lists this clonotype with many counts. The rearrangement uses TRBV6-5 and TRBJ2-5; TRBD2 matches at 12 bases. Germline CDR1 MNHEY, CDR2 SVGAGI. This CDR3 has 15 residues. V dropped 6 bases and J dropped 3; count of bases not matched to a gene: 5. The CDR3 DNA follows: TGTGCCAGCAGCCAGAGACTAGCGGGAGAAGAGACCCAGTACTTC. Encoded protein: CASSQRLAGEETQYF.

This clonotype was seen many times. The CDR3: CASSFLRAGVYEQYF. CDR3 nucleotides: TGTGCCAGCAGTTTTCTACGAGCGGGAGTGTACGAGCAGTACTTC. The chain is built from TRBV28 and TRBJ2-7; 8 bases align to TRBD2. The CDR3 is made up of 15 amino acids. Germline lookup yields CDR1 MDHEN and CDR2 SYDVKM. With 3 bases clipped from V and 4 bases from J, the junction kept 8 bases outside the gene matches.

This clonotype occurred many times. The CDR3: CASSEGTANYGYTF. The CDR3 DNA is TGTGCCAGCAGTGAAGGGACAGCTAACTATGGCTACACCTTC. The V call is TRBV6-1, the J call TRBJ1-2; D may be TRBD1 (6 bases). V dropped 1 base and J dropped 0 bases, with 6 bases sitting between them. CDR1 MNHNS and CDR2 SASEGT come from the germline V gene. The CDR3 runs to 14 residues.

This clonotype was found many times. The J gene is TRBJ2-2, the V gene TRBV28; maybe TRBD2 (6 bases). CDR3 length equals 14 residues. Germline V gene sequence: CDR1 MDHEN, CDR2 SYDVKM. V was trimmed by 10 bases and J by 7 bases, leaving 19 bases between them. The CDR3 coding sequence is TGTGCCACCGTGGGACTTAGCTACGGCGGGGAGCTGTTTTTT. Translated, it gives CATVGLSYGGELFF.

This clonotype has ten or more counts. The chain couples TRBV28 to TRBJ1-5; the D gene is possibly TRBD1 (6 bases). Trimming cost V 3 bases and J 6 bases, with 15 bases left between them. This CDR3 has 15 amino acids. Germline V CDR1 and CDR2: MDHEN, SYDVKM. The CDR3 loop reads CASSFLKGVVQPQHF. CDR3 in DNA: TGTGCCAGCAGTTTTCTGAAGGGGGTGGTTCAGCCCCAGCATTTT.

There are many counts of this clonotype. In DNA, the CDR3 is TGTGCCAGCAGCTTAGCGACAGCTTACACTGAAGCTTTCTTT. Translation gives CASSLATAYTEAFF. This sequence joins TRBV7-6 and TRBJ1-1, with a weak D call TRBD1 (5 bases). V was pared by 0 bases and J by 3 bases, with 8 bases between. Germline V CDR1 and CDR2: SGHVS, FNYEAQ. The CDR3 is 14 residues long.

For the CDR3, the DNA is TGTGCCAGCAGCGTAGCTTCGGGCAGGGGGGCAGAGCAGTACTTC. As protein: CASSVASGRGAEQYF. This chain links TRBV9 with TRBJ2-7; D perhaps matches TRBD1 (7 bases). Germline CDR1 is SGDLS and CDR2 is YYNGEE. This CDR3 comprises 15 residues. Trimming removed 0 bases from V and 7 bases from J, with 17 bases in between.

This clonotype was seen a handful of times. The chain has TRBV7-2 and TRBJ2-7, with 7 bases identical to TRBD2. The length of the CDR3 is 15 residues. V lost 5 bases to trimming and J lost 0 bases; unmatched junction nucleotides: 7. The germline V gene encodes CDR1 SGHTA and CDR2 FQGNSA. CDR3 region: CASSPAGIDSYEQYF. For the CDR3, the DNA is TGTGCCAGCAGCCCAGCGGGGATAGACTCCTACGAGCAGTACTTC.

V usage is TRBV20-1 and J usage is TRBJ2-2; TRBD2 agrees at 7 bases. Unmatched junction bases numbered 17, after V lost 4 bases and J lost 9 bases. This CDR3 has 16 amino acids. Germline CDR1 DFQATT, CDR2 SNEGSKA (reference sequence). The CDR3 DNA reads TGCAGTGCTACCCCCGCCAGCGGGACCATCCGCCGGGAGCTGTTTTTT. Translation: CSATPASGTIRRELFF.

This clonotype was detected ten times or more. This sequence joins TRBV30 and TRBJ1-5; D call uncertain. The germline V gene encodes CDR1 GTSNPN and CDR2 SVGIG (reference sequence). The CDR3 sequence is 13 residues long. With 0 bases removed from V and 5 bases from J, the gap between germline ends came to 8 bases. The CDR3 DNA reads TGTGCCTGGAGTGTAATGTCGGATCAGCCCCAGCATTTT. Amino acid sequence: CAWSVMSDQPQHF.